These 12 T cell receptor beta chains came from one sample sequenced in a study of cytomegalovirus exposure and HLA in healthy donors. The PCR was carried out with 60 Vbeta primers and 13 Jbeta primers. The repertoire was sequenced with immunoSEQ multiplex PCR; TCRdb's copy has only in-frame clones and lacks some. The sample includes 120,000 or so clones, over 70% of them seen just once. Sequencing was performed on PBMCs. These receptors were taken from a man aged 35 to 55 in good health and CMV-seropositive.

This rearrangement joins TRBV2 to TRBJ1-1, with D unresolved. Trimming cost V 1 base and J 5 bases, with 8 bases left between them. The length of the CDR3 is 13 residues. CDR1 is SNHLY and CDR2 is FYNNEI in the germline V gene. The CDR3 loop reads CASSEGSTTEAFF. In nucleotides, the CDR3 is TGTGCCAGCAGTGAAGGGAGTACTACTGAAGCTTTCTTT.

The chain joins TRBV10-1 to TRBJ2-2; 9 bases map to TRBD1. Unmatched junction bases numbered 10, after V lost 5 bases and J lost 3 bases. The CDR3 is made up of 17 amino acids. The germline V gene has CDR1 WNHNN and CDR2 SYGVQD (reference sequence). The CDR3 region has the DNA TGCGCCAGCAGTCAACCGGGACAGGGCGCAGACACCGGGGAGCTGTTTTTT. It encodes CASSQPGQGADTGELFF.

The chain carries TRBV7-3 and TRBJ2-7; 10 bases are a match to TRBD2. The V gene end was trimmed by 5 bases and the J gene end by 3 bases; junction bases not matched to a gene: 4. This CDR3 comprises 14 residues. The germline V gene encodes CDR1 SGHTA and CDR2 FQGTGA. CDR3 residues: CASSRSSGSYEQYF. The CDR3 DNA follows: TGTGCCAGCAGCCGATCTAGCGGGAGCTACGAGCAGTACTTC.

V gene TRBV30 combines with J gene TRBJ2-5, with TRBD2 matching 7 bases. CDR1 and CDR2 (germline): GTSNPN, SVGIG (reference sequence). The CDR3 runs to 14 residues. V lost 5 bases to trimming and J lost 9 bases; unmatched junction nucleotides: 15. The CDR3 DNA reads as TGTGCCTGGGCCAAGGGGCTTGGGGGGGGACCCCAGTACTTC. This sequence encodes CAWAKGLGGGPQYF.

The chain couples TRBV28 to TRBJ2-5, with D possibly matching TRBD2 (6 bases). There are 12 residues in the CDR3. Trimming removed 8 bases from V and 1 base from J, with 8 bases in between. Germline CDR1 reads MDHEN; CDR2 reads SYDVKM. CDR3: CASLRGQETQYF. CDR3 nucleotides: TGTGCCAGCTTGCGGGGCCAAGAGACCCAGTACTTC.

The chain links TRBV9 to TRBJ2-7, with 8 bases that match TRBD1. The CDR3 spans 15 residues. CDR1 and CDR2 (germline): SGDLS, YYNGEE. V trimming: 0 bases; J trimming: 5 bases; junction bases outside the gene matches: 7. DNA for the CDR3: TGTGCCAGCAGCGTAGCAATGGCAGGGGGCGACGAGCAGTACTTC. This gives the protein CASSVAMAGGDEQYF.

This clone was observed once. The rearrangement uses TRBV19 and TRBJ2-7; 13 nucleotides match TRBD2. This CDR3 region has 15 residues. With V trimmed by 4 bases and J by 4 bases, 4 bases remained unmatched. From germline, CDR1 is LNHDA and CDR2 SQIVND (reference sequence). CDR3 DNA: TGTGCCAGTAGTACGGGACTAGCGGGGATATACGAGCAGTACTTC. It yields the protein CASSTGLAGIYEQYF. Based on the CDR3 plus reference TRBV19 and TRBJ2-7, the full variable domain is DGGITQSPKYLFRKEGQNVTLSCEQNLNHDAMYWYRQDPGQGLRLIYYSQIVNDFQKGDIAEGYSVSREKKESFPLTVTSAQKNPTAFYLCASSTGLAGIYEQYFGPGTRLTVT.

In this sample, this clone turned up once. CDR3 residues: CASSYGGGGSYNEQFF. The CDR3 DNA reads TGTGCCAGCAGTTACGGCGGGGGGGGATCCTACAATGAGCAGTTCTTC. The chain joins TRBV6-6 to TRBJ2-1; 9 nucleotides align to TRBD2. The CDR3 is 16 amino acids. Losses at the gene ends were 2 bases for V and 1 base for J; bases not matched to a gene: 3. Germline CDR1 and CDR2: MNHNY and SVGAGI (reference sequence).

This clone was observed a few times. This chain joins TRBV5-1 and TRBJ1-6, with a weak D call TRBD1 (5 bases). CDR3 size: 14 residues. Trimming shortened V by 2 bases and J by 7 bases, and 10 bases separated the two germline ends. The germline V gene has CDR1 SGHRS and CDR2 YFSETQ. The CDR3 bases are TGCGCCAGCAGCTTTCGGGGGGGGAATTCACCCCTCCACTTT. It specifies CASSFRGGNSPLHF.

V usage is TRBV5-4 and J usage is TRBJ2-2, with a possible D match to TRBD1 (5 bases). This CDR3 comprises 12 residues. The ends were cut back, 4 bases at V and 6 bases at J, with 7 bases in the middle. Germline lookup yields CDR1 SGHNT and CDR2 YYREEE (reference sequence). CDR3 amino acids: CASSPGPGELFF. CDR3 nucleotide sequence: TGTGCCAGCAGCCCAGGGCCCGGGGAGCTGTTTTTT.

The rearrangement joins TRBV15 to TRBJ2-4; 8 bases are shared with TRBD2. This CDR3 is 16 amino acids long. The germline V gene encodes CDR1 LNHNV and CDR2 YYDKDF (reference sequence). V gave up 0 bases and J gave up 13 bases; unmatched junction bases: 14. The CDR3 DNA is TGTGCCACCAGCAGAGAAGCTAGCGGGCCTATTAGGGCCCAGTACTTC. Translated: CATSREASGPIRAQYF.

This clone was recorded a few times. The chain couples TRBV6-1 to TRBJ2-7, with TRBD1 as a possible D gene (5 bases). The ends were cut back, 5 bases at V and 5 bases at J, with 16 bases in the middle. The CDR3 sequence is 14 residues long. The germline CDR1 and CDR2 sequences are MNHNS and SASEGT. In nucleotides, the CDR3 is TGTGCCAGCAGTTTGGGGCAAGAATGGAACGAGCAGTACTTC. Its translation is CASSLGQEWNEQYF.